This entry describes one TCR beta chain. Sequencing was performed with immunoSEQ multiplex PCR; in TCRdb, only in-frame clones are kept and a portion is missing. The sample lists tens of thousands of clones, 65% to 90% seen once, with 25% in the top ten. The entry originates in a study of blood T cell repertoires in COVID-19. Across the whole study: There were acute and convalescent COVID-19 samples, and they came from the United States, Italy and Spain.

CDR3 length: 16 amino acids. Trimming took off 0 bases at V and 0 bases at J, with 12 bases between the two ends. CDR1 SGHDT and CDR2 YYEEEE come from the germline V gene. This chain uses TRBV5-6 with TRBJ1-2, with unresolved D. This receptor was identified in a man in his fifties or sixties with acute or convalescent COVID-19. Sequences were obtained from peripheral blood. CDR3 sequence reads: CASSLGWQAPNYGYTF. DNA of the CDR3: TGTGCCAGCAGCTTGGGATGGCAGGCCCCTAACTATGGCTACACCTTC.